The clone carrying this TCR beta chain appeared many times. This entry comes from a study of T cells in Graves' hyperthyroidism and ophthalmopathy. This sample holds PBMCs from approximately 10 ml fresh peripheral blood. The CDR3 runs 14 residues. Looked up from germline, CDR1 is KGHSH and CDR2 is LQKENI. The V end was cut by 0 bases, the J end by 3 bases, with 8 bases between. TCR beta CDR3 sequences were amplified from RNA transcripts. TCR CDR3 regions were first amplified by RT-PCR with HTBI primers. TCRdb independently ran MiXCR on the multiplex PCR reads; one entry per CDR3 protein. The table shows 300,000 to 450,000 distinct CDR3 sequences, with about 15% occurring only once.

The source is a woman aged 55-69 years with Graves' hyperthyroidism. The specimen sequenced was blood. The chain joins TRBV18 to TRBJ2-5; unclear D gene. The CDR3 region has the DNA TGTGCCAGCTCACCACCGACTGAAAAAGAGACCCAGTACTTC. Its translation is CASSPPTEKETQYF. Drawing the rest from reference TRBV18 and TRBJ2-5, the complete variable domain is NAGVMQNPRHLVRRRGQEARLRCSPMKGHSHVYWYRQLPEEGLKFMVYLQKENIIDESGMPKERFSAEFPKEGPSILRIQQVVRGDSAAYFCASSPPTEKETQYFGPGTRLLVL.